The 8 T cell receptor beta chains presented below share a single source sample, sequenced in a study of tumor and adjacent non-tumor tissue in lung cancer (dated by TCRdb to the late 2010s). The method was multiplex PCR. Instrument used: Illumina HiSeq 2500. Following protocols modified from ARM-PCR, the researchers constructed TCRbeta libraries through three rounds of nested PCR with primers (Table S4). In TCRdb, the public reads were trimmed at Q25 with fastp and aligned with MiXCR, with productive beta chains retained. For every CDR3 protein sequence, its rows merge into one entry that carries the most common genes and DNA. The sample table shows some 74,000 distinct CDR3 sequences, and just under 75% are seen once. The top ten constitute 8% to 10% of the sample. RNA was isolated from bulk, unsorted tissue, and RNA quality was assessed with a NanoDrop ND-1000 and an Agilent 2100. Source material: lung tumor tissue. Receptors were obtained from a middle-aged woman with non-small cell lung cancer.

Note on this clonotype: At one boundary the junction diverges from the germline segment, which might be a read error. The chain uses TRBV12-3 or TRBV12-4 and TRBJ1-6, with 9 nucleotides matching TRBD1. The length of the CDR3 is 14 residues. The CDR3 loop reads CARSRTGVRSHLHF. The CDR3 DNA reads as TGTGCCAGAAGCCGGACAGGGGTACGCTCACACCTCCACTTT.

About this clonotype itself: A junction boundary mismatches the germline segment, possibly from a read error. V and J are TRBV7-9 and TRBJ1-6; possible D gene TRBD1, 6 bases. Germline CDR1 SEHNR, CDR2 FQNEAQ (reference sequence). This CDR3 has 14 amino acids. DNA for the CDR3: TGTGCCAGTAGCTCGACAGGATATAATTCACTCCTCCACTTT. Its translation is CASSSTGYNSLLHF.

This clonotype occurred once. The junction departs from germline at one end; a sequencing error may be responsible. This chain links TRBV29-1 with TRBJ2-1; D not resolved. Germline CDR1 SQVTM, CDR2 ANQGSEA. The CDR3 spans 14 residues. In DNA form, the CDR3 reads TGCAGCTTTGAATATCTTGGGCTTAACAATGAGCAGTTCTTC. It yields the protein CSFEYLGLNNEQFF.

A word on this clonotype: The junction departs from the called germline gene at one end, perhaps through a read error. The V gene is TRBV6-1, the J gene TRBJ2-7; D might be TRBD1 or TRBD2, each matching 5 bases. The CDR3 has 15 amino acids. Germline-derived CDR1 and CDR2 are MNHNS and SASEGT. CDR3 in DNA: TGTGCCAGCAGTGAAGCGGGGGAAAGCTCCTATGAGCAGTACTTC. This gives the protein CASSEAGESSYEQYF.

Details on this clonotype: This may arise from a read error, as a much more abundant clone is one base away. This chain links TRBV4-1 with TRBJ2-3; D unclear. The CDR3 contains 12 residues. V was clipped by 3 bases and J by 4 bases, with 5 bases between them. Germline V gene sequence: CDR1 MGHRA, CDR2 YSYEKL. In DNA form, the CDR3 reads TGCGCCAGCAGCCATGTCCCAGATACGCAGTATTTT. This sequence encodes CASSHVPDTQYF.

On this clonotype: Because it lacks the conserved phenylalanine or tryptophan at the end, this CDR3 is likely a read error. The chain carries TRBV10-2 and TRBJ2-3; TRBD1 agrees at 7 bases. The CDR3 sequence is 15 residues long. Germline CDR1 reads WSHSY; CDR2 reads SAAADI. This chain's CDR3 is CTSSEDRMATDTQYI. The CDR3 nucleotides are TGCACCAGCAGTGAGGACAGGATGGCCACAGATACGCAGTATATT.

A note on this clonotype: The CDR3 carries no conserved terminal phenylalanine or tryptophan, so it likely arises from a read error. V and J are TRBV11-3 and TRBJ2-1; D may be TRBD2 (7 bases). This CDR3 contains 12 residues. V lost 7 bases, J lost 13 bases, and 17 bases lay in between. Germline V gene sequence: CDR1 SGHNT, CDR2 YENEEA. DNA for the CDR3: TGTGCCAGCAACTGGGAGGGGGTCGACCAGTTCTCC. Protein: CASNWEGVDQFS.

Comments on this clonotype: At one of its ends the junction is not consistent with the germline gene, which may arise from a read error. V usage is TRBV5-1 and J usage is TRBJ1-1; no firm D call. In germline, CDR1 is SGHRS, CDR2 YFSETQ. This CDR3 region has 15 residues. In nucleotides, the CDR3 is TGCGCCAGCGGCCCAACTCCCAAAGGGAACACTGAAGCTTCCTTT. Protein product: CASGPTPKGNTEASF.